This T cell receptor beta chain was found in a study of shared clonotypes between healthy human individuals. Each sorted subset replicate got 200 ng genomic DNA, 25,000 to 30,000 genomes. Using immunoSEQ multiplex PCR, the repertoire was profiled, and TCRdb retains in-frame clones only, with some absent. The sample has more than 550,000 clones; about 92% are singletons. CDR1 is SGHNT and CDR2 is YYREEE in the germline V gene (reference sequence). CDR3 length: 12 amino acids. V gave up 5 bases and J gave up 3 bases, with 5 bases separating them. Study-level points and caveats: A reduction in generation probabilities was seen for non-shared clonotypes relative to those shared by all four donors. On the whole, naive subsets had larger estimated richness than memory subsets had.

This clone was counted a single time. Its antigen is undetermined. The sample consisted of memory CD8+ T cells from PBMCs. Stated subset: CD45RO+ cells pooled with CCR7-negative TemRA cells. The rearrangement links TRBV5-4 to TRBJ2-2, with D uncertain. This TCR was recovered from a man aged 18 to 35 in good health. Some clones in this sample may be carry-over from other donors' samples. The CDR3 loop is CASSWYTGELFF. In DNA form, the CDR3 reads TGTGCCAGCAGTTGGTACACCGGGGAGCTGTTTTTT.